The clone carrying this T cell receptor beta chain has a handful of counts. Sequenced by immunoSEQ multiplex PCR; TCRdb stores in-frame clones only, minus some. The sample holds around 7,500 clones, about 70% seen once. The sample is drawn from a study of blood T cell repertoires in COVID-19. Study-level background: Sites across the United States, Italy and Spain contributed samples from acute and convalescent COVID-19. PBMCs, B-cell-depleted T cells, or T cells were the source of the cDNA or gDNA that made up the material.

The CDR3 loop spans 15 amino acids. The germline V gene has CDR1 MDHEN and CDR2 SYDVKM. J gave up 5 bases and V 5 bases, and 5 bases lay outside the gene matches. The chain employs TRBV28 and TRBJ2-2, with 10 nucleotides matching TRBD1. What was sequenced was peripheral blood. The clonotype originates from a human donor in a cohort sampled during active COVID-19. CDR3: CASSTRDRGTGELFF. CDR3 nucleotides: TGTGCCAGCAGTACCCGGGACAGGGGAACCGGGGAGCTGTTTTTT.